Below are 11 T cell receptor beta chains sequenced from a single sample in a study of blood T cells in healthy people across ages. Primed by a sample-barcoded 5' primer and a J-beta primer mix, a second PCR proceeded for 7 to 11 cycles. TCRdb redid the calling of the 5' RACE reads with MiXCR, one entry per CDR3 protein. Among approximately 800,000 distinct CDR3 sequences listed, 35% to 60% were seen once. The material sequenced was blood. The receptors were gathered from a man older than 75 in good health.

This clonotype was found a few times. The chain combines TRBV7-9 with TRBJ2-5, with D unresolved. V lost 10 bases, J lost 7 bases, and 13 bases lay in between. The germline gives CDR1 SEHNR, CDR2 FQNEAQ (reference sequence). The length of the CDR3 is 11 residues. The CDR3 coding sequence is TGTGCCATCCTACCTAGGTTGACCCAGTACTTC. This gives the protein CAILPRLTQYF.

The chain joins TRBV10-3 to TRBJ1-5; D is ambiguous. The germline V and J ends were trimmed by 2 bases and 5 bases, with 7 bases remaining between them. CDR1 ENHRY and CDR2 SYGVKD come from the germline V gene. CDR3 length equals 13 residues. CDR3 DNA: TGTGCCATCAGTGAGGCAGAGCATCAGCCCCAGCATTTT. This translates into CAISEAEHQPQHF.

The chain has TRBV20-1 and TRBJ2-4; the D gene is possibly TRBD1 (7 bases). Germline-derived CDR1 and CDR2 are DFQATT and SNEGSKA (reference sequence). The CDR3 loop spans 17 amino acids. The V and J ends lost 2 bases and 2 bases respectively, with 19 bases between them. The CDR3 coding sequence is TGCAGTGCTAGATCGTTGCAGGGGGACTCGACCAAAAACATTCAGTACTTC. This sequence encodes CSARSLQGDSTKNIQYF.

DNA for the CDR3: TGTGCCAGCAGCGGTTGGGAAGGTCTCTACGAGCAGTACTTC. It translates to CASSGWEGLYEQYF. The J gene is TRBJ2-7, the V gene TRBV2, with unresolved D. The CDR3 length is 14 residues. The V gene lost 6 bases and the J gene lost 3 bases, with 15 bases spanning the gap. Germline V CDR1 and CDR2: SNHLY, FYNNEI. Drawing the rest from reference TRBV2 and TRBJ2-7, the complete variable domain is EPEVTQTPSHQVTQMGQEVILRCVPISNHLYFYWYRQILGQKVEFLVSFYNNEISEKSEIFDDQFSVERPDGSNFTLKIRSTKLEDSAMYFCASSGWEGLYEQYFGPGTRLTVT.

In this sample, this clonotype turned up a few times. The chain couples TRBV20-1 to TRBJ2-1; TRBD2 aligns across 9 bases. With 4 bases clipped from V and 5 bases from J, the junction kept 12 bases outside the gene matches. CDR1 is DFQATT and CDR2 is SNEGSKA in the germline V gene (reference sequence). The CDR3 length is 16 residues. CDR3 coding DNA: TGCAGTGCTACGCCCTGGGGCGGGAGGGTCGACAATGAGCAGTTCTTC. Its translation is CSATPWGGRVDNEQFF.

A few counts support this clonotype. The chain is built from TRBV5-4 and TRBJ2-3; D uncertain. With 6 bases removed from V and 1 base from J, the gap between germline ends came to 12 bases. The CDR3 is made up of 14 amino acids. Germline V gene lookup returns CDR1 SGHNT and CDR2 YYREEE (reference sequence). The CDR3 coding sequence is TGTGCCAGCAACCCGGCAGATGGCACAGATACGCAGTATTTT. It yields the protein CASNPADGTDTQYF.

There are a few counts of this clonotype. This chain links TRBV5-1 with TRBJ2-1; 10 bases line up with TRBD1. The CDR3 has 20 residues. V trimming: 2 bases; J trimming: 4 bases; junction bases outside the gene matches: 18. Germline loops: CDR1 SGHRS, CDR2 YFSETQ. CDR3: CASSFWTGGTGRADYNEQFF. CDR3 DNA: TGCGCCAGCAGCTTCTGGACAGGGGGTACGGGACGAGCGGATTACAATGAGCAGTTCTTC.

The chain uses TRBV7-2 and TRBJ2-5, with 8 nucleotides matching TRBD1. The length of the CDR3 is 13 residues. With 5 bases clipped from V and 7 bases from J, the junction kept 6 bases outside the gene matches. Germline lookup yields CDR1 SGHTA and CDR2 FQGNSA. CDR3 residues: CASSRGQEGTQYF. The CDR3 DNA reads as TGTGCCAGCAGCCGGGGACAGGAGGGGACCCAGTACTTC.

The chain links TRBV20-1 to TRBJ2-5, with TRBD2 identical over 11 bases. This CDR3 comprises 17 residues. Germline values: CDR1 DFQATT, CDR2 SNEGSKA (reference sequence). V shed 6 bases and J 7 bases; nucleotides not matched to a gene: 19. The CDR3, as DNA: TGCAGTGCCCGGGGTAGCGGGAGGGTAATTGGGGTTGGGACCCAGTACTTC. As protein: CSARGSGRVIGVGTQYF.

V is TRBV7-2 and J is TRBJ2-7; the D is unclear. Germline lookup yields CDR1 SGHTA and CDR2 FQGNSA. The CDR3 has 13 residues. V was clipped by 0 bases and J by 2 bases, with 5 bases between them. Written as DNA, the CDR3 is TGTGCCAGCAGCTTAGCGGTAACCTACGAGCAGTACTTC. Encoded protein: CASSLAVTYEQYF. Using reference TRBV7-2 and TRBJ2-7 for the parts outside the CDR3, the full variable domain is GAGVSQSPSNKVTEKGKDVELRCDPISGHTALYWYRQSLGQGLEFLIYFQGNSAPDKSGLPSDRFSAERTGGSVSTLTIQRTQQEDSAVYLCASSLAVTYEQYFGPGTRLTVT.

This clonotype was observed a handful of times. V is TRBV27 and J is TRBJ2-4, with 8 nucleotides matching TRBD2. Germline values: CDR1 MNHEY, CDR2 SMNVEV (reference sequence). This CDR3 spans 15 amino acids. J gave up 5 bases and V 6 bases, and 9 bases lay outside the gene matches. The CDR3 reads CASSLGLAQENIQYF. The CDR3 DNA follows: TGTGCCAGCAGCCTAGGACTAGCTCAGGAAAACATTCAGTACTTC.